This T cell receptor beta chain was found in a study of identical twins. Unique molecular identifiers were in the cDNA, with template-switch universal primer binding. MiXCR, run by TCRdb on the 5' RACE reads, gives a single entry per CDR3 protein. The sample shows approximately 530,000 distinct CDR3 sequences, 20% to 25% of them seen only once. Each donor (without exception) was a healthy Caucasian. This clonotype was seen at least ten times. Its antigen is as yet unknown. Study-level findings and limits: Models underpredicted monozygotic twin sharing of out-of-frame TCR alpha.

V lost 5 bases to trimming and J lost 4 bases; unmatched junction nucleotides: 4. Germline V gene lookup returns CDR1 SEHNR and CDR2 FQNEAQ (reference sequence). The CDR3 runs 15 residues. This sample was shared with a second study, whose subject was yellow fever vaccine responses in identical twins.

The sequencing sample was made of CD4+ T cells sorted from blood. The chain uses TRBV7-9 and TRBJ2-2; 10 bases are a match to TRBD1. The TCR originated in a woman between 18 and 29 years old in good health. CDR3 region: CASSLTGGTTGELFF. The CDR3 DNA reads TGTGCCAGCAGCCTGACAGGGGGCACCACCGGGGAGCTGTTTTTT.